The next 9 T cell receptor beta chains were all read from a single sample in a study of T-cell memory formation after mild COVID-19. TCRdb re-called the 5' RACE reads through MiXCR, storing one row per CDR3 protein. The table shows hundreds of thousands of distinct CDR3 sequences, with roughly 13% occurring only once. The specimen sequenced was PBMCs or a T cell subset sorted from them (not recorded which). The receptors originated from a man aged 18 to 30 who had mild COVID-19 (a few samples of this study predate the infection). Cell type and time point are not known.

The V call is TRBV7-2, the J call TRBJ2-3; 7 bases map to TRBD1. This CDR3 has 15 amino acids. CDR1 is SGHTA, CDR2 FQGNSA, per germline. The ends lost 5 bases at V and 2 bases at J; junction bases unmatched: 7. The CDR3 reads CASSHRDSHTDTQYF. In DNA, the CDR3 is TGTGCCAGCAGCCACCGGGACAGCCACACAGATACGCAGTATTTT.

This chain connects TRBV11-3 to TRBJ1-1; 8 nucleotides align to TRBD1. V shed 5 bases, J shed 8 bases, and the junction held 19 bases outside the gene matches. CDR3 size: 17 residues. Germline CDR1 is SGHNT and CDR2 is YENEEA. For the CDR3, the DNA is TGTGCCAGCAGCCCCCCCGCGGACAGGGAGGGCTGGAAGGAAGCTTTCTTT. Translated, it gives CASSPPADREGWKEAFF.

This clonotype was recorded a few times. This chain connects TRBV6-2 or TRBV6-3 to TRBJ1-5; D may be TRBD1 (6 bases). In germline, CDR1 is MNHEY, CDR2 SVGEGT. The CDR3 totals 18 residues. V lost 5 bases and J lost 2, with 22 bases in between. The CDR3 region has the DNA TGTGCCAGCAGTCTACCCGCTTCGGGGGGCAGAGGCAATCAGCCCCAGCATTTT. It specifies CASSLPASGGRGNQPQHF.

This clonotype was found a few times. The chain couples TRBV4-2 to TRBJ2-5; TRBD2 might be the D (6 bases). V lost 0 bases and J 2 bases, leaving 13 bases between the germline ends. The CDR3 sequence is 16 residues long. Germline V gives CDR1 LGHNA, CDR2 YNFKEQ. CDR3: CASSQEYASEQETQYF. DNA for the CDR3: TGTGCCAGCAGCCAAGAATATGCTAGCGAGCAAGAGACCCAGTACTTC.

The chain combines TRBV5-1 with TRBJ1-1, with D possibly TRBD1 on 6 matching bases. With 2 bases removed from V and 1 base from J, the gap between germline ends came to 12 bases. This CDR3 is 15 amino acids long. Per the germline V gene, CDR1 is SGHRS and CDR2 is YFSETQ. The CDR3 sequence is CASSFAGTQNTEAFF. CDR3 bases: TGCGCCAGCAGCTTTGCCGGGACACAGAACACTGAAGCTTTCTTT.

In its sample, this clonotype was seen a few times. Written as DNA, the CDR3 is TGTGCCAGCGGAGAGGGGAGAGAGACCCAGTACTTC. It specifies CASGEGRETQYF. The V gene is TRBV2, the J gene TRBJ2-5; D assignment may be TRBD1 or TRBD2 (5 bases each). V lost 8 bases, J lost 4 bases, and 11 bases lay in between. The CDR3 is made up of 12 amino acids. Germline loops: CDR1 SNHLY, CDR2 FYNNEI.

CDR3 nucleotides: TGCAGCGGGGTGGAGGGGACCGGGGAGCTGTTTTTT. This gives the protein CSGVEGTGELFF. The chain uses TRBV29-1 and TRBJ2-2, with a possible D match to TRBD2 (6 bases). The CDR3 has 12 residues. CDR1 SQVTM and CDR2 ANQGSEA come from the germline V gene. V dropped 7 bases and J dropped 5 bases, with 11 bases sitting between them.

The table lists this clonotype with a few counts. The gene calls are TRBV27 and TRBJ2-1; 10 bases are shared with TRBD1. Germline V gives CDR1 MNHEY, CDR2 SMNVEV (reference sequence). This CDR3 has 14 residues. After removal of 8 bases from V and 3 bases from J, the junction contained 4 bases not matched to a gene. The CDR3 nucleotides read TGTGCCAGCTGCCGGGACAGGGGCTACAATGAGCAGTTCTTC. Translating gives CASCRDRGYNEQFF.

This clonotype was picked up many times. This chain joins TRBV11-2 and TRBJ2-7; D is undetermined. V was pared by 1 base and J by 5 bases, with 15 bases between. Germline assignment: CDR1 SGHAT and CDR2 FQNNGV. The CDR3 contains 15 residues. The DNA of the CDR3 is TGTGCCAGCAGCTTAGCGGCGAAGGCCCTACACGAGCAGTACTTC. This codes for CASSLAAKALHEQYF.